The 28 T cell receptor beta chains below come from one sample, sequenced in a study of T-cell reconstitution after alpha-beta-depleted transplantation in children. A library of TCRbeta sequences, prepared with unique molecular identifiers, was generated. Via MiXCR, TCRdb re-called the PCR reads, giving one row per CDR3 protein. The sample yields some 200,000 distinct CDR3 sequences, under 8.5% seen once. The source material was PBMCs, mostly from graft donor cells, sampled 360 days after TCRalphabeta/CD19-depleted stem cell transplant. These receptors were taken from a male patient aged 2-15 years who had a stem cell transplant for acute myeloid leukemia, so the T cells may come from the graft donor.

V usage is TRBV7-2 and J usage is TRBJ2-2; D may be TRBD2 (5 bases). V was pared by 4 bases and J by 11 bases, with 8 bases between. This CDR3 contains 11 residues. Per the germline V gene, CDR1 is SGHTA and CDR2 is FQGNSA. CDR3 loop: CASSSGVELFF. CDR3 bases: TGTGCCAGCAGCTCCGGGGTTGAGCTGTTTTTT.

This chain links TRBV20-1 with TRBJ2-7; D possibly matches TRBD1 or TRBD2 (5 bases each). The germline CDR1 and CDR2 sequences are DFQATT and SNEGSKA (reference sequence). CDR3 length equals 14 residues. The V end lost 3 bases, the J end lost 2 bases, and 14 bases lay between the germline ends. The CDR3 nucleotides are TGCAGTGCTAGTGCGGGCCTGGGACCCTACGAGCAGTACTTC. Translation: CSASAGLGPYEQYF.

This clonotype occurred many times. This chain uses TRBV29-1 with TRBJ2-3, with a weak D call TRBD1 (6 bases). From germline, CDR1 is SQVTM and CDR2 ANQGSEA. With 1 base removed from V and 5 bases from J, the gap between germline ends came to 13 bases. The CDR3 spans 14 residues. The CDR3 protein is CSVEVGIRGDTQYF. The CDR3 DNA follows: TGCAGCGTTGAAGTCGGCATCAGGGGAGATACGCAGTATTTT.

This clonotype was found a few times. The chain combines TRBV11-3 with TRBJ2-5, with D perhaps TRBD1 or TRBD2 (5 bases each). This CDR3 region has 13 residues. Per the germline V gene, CDR1 is SGHNT and CDR2 is YENEEA. Trimming removed 5 bases from V and 5 bases from J, with 12 bases in between. CDR3 region: CASSLIWGETQYF. The CDR3 DNA follows: TGTGCCAGCAGCCTCATTTGGGGGGAGACCCAGTACTTC.

This clonotype came up many times. The chain is built from TRBV6-2 or TRBV6-3 and TRBJ2-1; no clear D. The CDR3 is 15 amino acids. Trimming shortened V by 8 bases and J by 7 bases, and 21 bases separated the two germline ends. The germline V gene has CDR1 MNHEY and CDR2 SVGEGT. The CDR3 region is CASVRSLTRLNEQFF. The CDR3 DNA follows: TGTGCCAGCGTACGGAGTCTTACAAGGTTGAATGAGCAGTTCTTC.

This clonotype has ten or more counts. This rearrangement joins TRBV5-1 to TRBJ1-5, with D hard to call. The V and J ends lost 4 bases and 3 bases respectively, with 8 bases between them. The CDR3 runs to 13 residues. CDR1 is SGHRS, CDR2 YFSETQ, per germline. The CDR3 nucleotides are TGCGCCAGCAGCCGTACGATCAATCAGCCCCAGCATTTT. This codes for CASSRTINQPQHF.

The chain carries TRBV15 and TRBJ1-2; the D is unclear. The CDR3 sequence is 14 residues long. Germline values: CDR1 LNHNV, CDR2 YYDKDF (reference sequence). The germline V and J ends were trimmed by 0 bases and 0 bases, with 5 bases remaining between them. CDR3: CATSREFSNYGYTF. CDR3 sequence (DNA): TGTGCCACCAGCAGAGAATTTTCTAACTATGGCTACACCTTC.

Ten or more counts support this clonotype. The chain has TRBV5-4 and TRBJ2-3, with no clear D. Per germline, CDR1 SGHNT and CDR2 YYREEE (reference sequence). The V and J ends lost 3 bases and 5 bases respectively, with 13 bases between them. The CDR3 is 14 residues long. For the CDR3, the DNA is TGTGCCAGCAGCTCTGATTGGGCGCAAGATACGCAGTATTTT. Its translation is CASSSDWAQDTQYF.

This chain uses TRBV20-1 with TRBJ1-2; maybe TRBD1 (5 bases). The V gene lost 4 bases and the J gene lost 2 bases, with 8 bases spanning the gap. The V gene's germline CDR1 is DFQATT and CDR2 SNEGSKA (reference sequence). CDR3 size: 12 residues. In nucleotides, the CDR3 is TGCAGTGCTAAGGGGCTCAACTATGGCTACACCTTC. This sequence encodes CSAKGLNYGYTF.

The chain employs TRBV20-1 and TRBJ2-7, with 7 positions matching TRBD2. The CDR3 sequence is 13 residues long. V was clipped by 3 bases and J by 0 bases; unmatched bases: 2. CDR1 DFQATT and CDR2 SNEGSKA come from the germline V gene (reference sequence). CDR3 sequence: CSARTSSSYEQYF. The CDR3 nucleotides read TGCAGTGCTAGGACTAGCAGCTCCTACGAGCAGTACTTC.

This clonotype was found many times. V gene TRBV12-3 or TRBV12-4 combines with J gene TRBJ1-5, with TRBD1 identical over 11 bases. This CDR3 has 16 amino acids. V shed 6 bases and J 4 bases; nucleotides not matched to a gene: 8. The CDR3 DNA is TGTGCCAGCAGGGGAAACCGGGACAGGGGGAATCAGCCCCAGCATTTT. Protein sequence: CASRGNRDRGNQPQHF.

This clonotype was counted a few times. The chain has TRBV2 and TRBJ2-1; D remains unclear. Trimming removed 2 bases at V and 5 bases at J, with 19 bases between. In germline, CDR1 is SNHLY, CDR2 FYNNEI. This CDR3 has 17 residues. The CDR3, as DNA: TGTGCCAGCAGTGAATGGCGGCGGCCCAGTCGGGACAATGAGCAGTTCTTC. Its translation is CASSEWRRPSRDNEQFF.

This clonotype was recorded a few times. The rearrangement links TRBV18 to TRBJ1-1; no clear D. This CDR3 comprises 15 residues. V lost 1 base, J lost 1 base, and 10 bases lay in between. Germline CDR1 KGHSH, CDR2 LQKENI. CDR3 protein: CASSPQEFRNTEAFF. The CDR3 nucleotides are TGTGCCAGCTCACCACAGGAATTCCGGAACACTGAAGCTTTCTTT.

There are a few counts of this clonotype. The chain has TRBV7-2 and TRBJ1-5, with D maybe TRBD1 (5 bases). Germline loops: CDR1 SGHTA, CDR2 FQGNSA. The V gene lost 1 base and the J gene lost 3 bases, with 10 bases spanning the gap. This CDR3 spans 15 amino acids. The DNA for the CDR3 is TGTGCCAGCAGCTTAGGACAGCCATTCAATCAGCCCCAGCATTTT. Protein sequence: CASSLGQPFNQPQHF.

This rearrangement joins TRBV29-1 to TRBJ2-1, with TRBD2 as a possible D gene (6 bases). Germline CDR1 and CDR2: SQVTM and ANQGSEA. The ends were cut back, 3 bases at V and 1 base at J, with 13 bases in the middle. The CDR3 has 15 residues. This CDR3 is CSVEERGGSYNEQFF. Here the CDR3 DNA reads TGCAGCGTTGAGGAACGGGGAGGTTCCTACAATGAGCAGTTCTTC.

This clonotype was recorded at least ten times. V usage is TRBV5-4 and J usage is TRBJ1-4; D is unclear. Germline CDR1 and CDR2: SGHNT and YYREEE (reference sequence). Trimming cost V 0 bases and J 0 bases, with 6 bases left between them. The CDR3 runs 15 residues. The CDR3 is CASSLEPATNEKLFF. The CDR3, as DNA: TGTGCCAGCAGCTTGGAACCAGCAACTAATGAAAAACTGTTTTTT.

The chain links TRBV4-1 to TRBJ1-2, with D perhaps TRBD1 (5 bases). This CDR3 has 13 residues. The germline V and J ends were trimmed by 2 bases and 7 bases, with 11 bases remaining between them. Germline V gene lookup returns CDR1 MGHRA and CDR2 YSYEKL. The CDR3 here is CASSQPGPSGYTF. Here the CDR3 DNA reads TGCGCCAGCAGCCAACCGGGGCCATCTGGCTACACCTTC.

This clonotype was seen only a few times. The V call is TRBV4-1, the J call TRBJ2-5; D possibly corresponds to TRBD2 (5 bases). CDR1 is MGHRA and CDR2 is YSYEKL in the germline V gene. Trimming stripped 4 bases from V and 5 bases from J, with 11 bases between. The CDR3 totals 13 residues. This CDR3 reads CASSPRGWETQYF. DNA for the CDR3: TGCGCCAGCAGCCCACGGGGTTGGGAGACCCAGTACTTC.

This clonotype appeared many times. CDR3 DNA: TGTGCCAGCAGCTTCGGGGAACCCTACGAGCAGTACTTC. Residues: CASSFGEPYEQYF. This chain links TRBV11-1 with TRBJ2-7; possible D gene TRBD2, 5 bases. V gave up 3 bases and J gave up 2 bases, with 8 bases separating them. Germline CDR1 is SGHAT and CDR2 is FQDESV (reference sequence). The CDR3 has 13 amino acids.

This clonotype was seen many times. The chain combines TRBV7-2 with TRBJ2-7, with D perhaps TRBD1 (6 bases). The germline V gene has CDR1 SGHTA and CDR2 FQGNSA. The V end was cut by 2 bases, the J end by 3 bases, with 8 bases between. The CDR3 runs 13 residues. CDR3 residues: CASSLIGGYEQYV. The DNA for the CDR3 is TGTGCCAGCAGCTTAATAGGGGGCTACGAGCAGTACGTC.

In the case of this clonotype: No conserved phenylalanine or tryptophan ends this CDR3, so it is likely a read error. The rearrangement joins TRBV12-3 or TRBV12-4 to TRBJ2-7, with D possibly being TRBD2 (5 bases). The CDR3 covers 13 residues. Deletions cut 5 bases from V and 4 bases from J, with 12 bases between. CDR3 residues: CASSVTIGYEQYY. CDR3 nucleotide sequence: TGTGCCAGCAGTGTGACTATAGGGTACGAGCAGTACTAC.

CDR3 bases: TGTGCCAGCCGTACGAGGGCCACTGAAGCTTTCTTT. Protein product: CASRTRATEAFF. The V gene is TRBV12-3 or TRBV12-4, the J gene TRBJ1-1; no definite D call. Trimming removed 8 bases from V and 4 bases from J, with 11 bases in between. The CDR3 sequence is 12 residues long.

The rearrangement joins TRBV5-1 to TRBJ1-4, with a tentative D call TRBD1 (6 bases). Per the germline V gene, CDR1 is SGHRS and CDR2 is YFSETQ. The CDR3 totals 15 residues. The V gene lost 1 base and the J gene lost 4 bases, with 11 bases spanning the gap. CDR3 sequence reads: CASSLLGANNEKLFF. CDR3 DNA sequence: TGCGCCAGCAGCTTGTTGGGGGCGAATAATGAAAAACTGTTTTTT.

CDR3 in amino acids: CASCLPKLAGVGYQETQYF. The DNA of the CDR3 is TGTGCCAGCTGTTTACCCAAACTAGCGGGAGTGGGCTACCAAGAGACCCAGTACTTC. The chain carries TRBV6-7 and TRBJ2-5; 11 nucleotides match TRBD2. TRBV6-7 is classed as an ORF, of uncertain function. CDR3 length: 19 residues. The ends lost 8 bases at V and 0 bases at J; junction bases unmatched: 17.

This chain connects TRBV20-1 to TRBJ1-1; 7 nucleotides line up with TRBD1. CDR1 and CDR2 from the germline V gene are DFQATT and SNEGSKA (reference sequence). Trimming removed 6 bases from V and 1 base from J; junction bases left unmatched: 11. The CDR3 runs 15 residues. CDR3 loop: CSASPGGGRNTEAFF. The DNA of the CDR3 is TGCAGTGCCAGCCCAGGGGGAGGGAGGAACACTGAAGCTTTCTTT.

This clonotype was counted a few times. This rearrangement joins TRBV20-1 to TRBJ2-1; 9 positions match TRBD1. This CDR3 has 14 amino acids. The germline V gene encodes CDR1 DFQATT and CDR2 SNEGSKA (reference sequence). V lost 6 bases, J lost 8 bases, and 11 bases stayed unmatched. The CDR3 nucleotides read TGCAGTGCAGATTCCCACAGGGGGCCCCATGAGCAGTTCTTC. This gives the protein CSADSHRGPHEQFF.

A note on this clonotype: This clone may be a read error of a much larger clone one base away. The chain links TRBV29-1 to TRBJ1-4, with unresolved D. The CDR3 is 12 residues long. V gave up 5 bases and J gave up 14 bases, with 18 bases separating them. CDR1 SQVTM and CDR2 ANQGSEA come from the germline V gene. The CDR3 coding sequence is TGCAGCGTTCGAGAAGGGAACGGCATGCTGTTTTTT. The encoded protein is CSVREGNGMLFF.

The table lists this clonotype with a few counts. This chain uses TRBV6-5 with TRBJ1-1; D remains unclear. The CDR3 extends over 15 amino acids. V shed 6 bases and J shed 1 base, with 15 bases lying between them. Looked up from germline, CDR1 is MNHEY and CDR2 is SVGAGI. Written as DNA, the CDR3 is TGTGCCAGCAGCCGCATGCAGGCAAAGAACACTGAAGCTTTCTTT. Residues: CASSRMQAKNTEAFF.